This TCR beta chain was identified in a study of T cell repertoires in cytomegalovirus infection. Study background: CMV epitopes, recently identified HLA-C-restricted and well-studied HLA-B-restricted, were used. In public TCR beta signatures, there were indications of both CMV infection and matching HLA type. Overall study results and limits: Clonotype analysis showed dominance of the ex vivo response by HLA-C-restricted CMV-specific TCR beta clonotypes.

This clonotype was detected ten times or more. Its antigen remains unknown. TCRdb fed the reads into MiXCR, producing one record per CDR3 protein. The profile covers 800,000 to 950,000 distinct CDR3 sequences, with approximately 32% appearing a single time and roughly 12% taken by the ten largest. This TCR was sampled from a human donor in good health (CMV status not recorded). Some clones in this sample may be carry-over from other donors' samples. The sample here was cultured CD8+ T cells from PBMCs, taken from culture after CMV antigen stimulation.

As DNA, the CDR3 is TGTGCCAGCAGCTTAGCGCCGGCGGGGGGAGGAACAGATACGCAGTATTTT. The encoded protein is CASSLAPAGGGTDTQYF. The genes are TRBV7-6 and TRBJ2-3; 8 bases are shared with TRBD2. From germline, CDR1 is SGHVS and CDR2 FNYEAQ. With V trimmed by 0 bases and J by 3 bases, 8 bases remained unmatched. The CDR3 runs to 17 residues.